The 24 T cell receptor beta chains below all came from one sample that was sequenced in a study of PD-1 blockade in classical Hodgkin lymphoma (dated by TCRdb to 2020 to 2021). The sample's time point, from its label and the paper: cycle 4 day 1 (C4D1), after 5 to 7 weeks of nivolumab. Every trial patient had relapsed after autologous stem cell transplantation, and cohorts A, B and C differed in prior brentuximab vedotin exposure. Receptors were amplified or captured by the immunoSEQ multiplex PCR assay. The table was pulled from immuneACCESS by TCRdb, which kept in-frame rearrangements only. Such tables lose some clones; where checked, under half of the loss comes from unresolved V genes, and the rest has no known cause. The sample yields roughly 94,000 clones; about 92% were counted once. Together, the top ten hold 1.5% to 2.5% of the sample. Sequenced material: peripheral blood mononuclear cells (PBMCs), taken before the fourth cycle of nivolumab. All receptors derive from a human donor with classical Hodgkin lymphoma.

This clone was seen a handful of times. This chain connects TRBV27 to TRBJ1-2; TRBD1 aligns across 9 bases. Germline trimming cut 4 bases from V and 0 bases from J; bases unmatched to any gene: 21. The CDR3 contains 21 residues. Germline V gene lookup returns CDR1 MNHEY and CDR2 SMNVEV (reference sequence). The CDR3 DNA follows: TGTGCCAGCAGTTCCTTAGGTCGCAAGGACAGGGGCTCCCCTTCTAACTATGGCTACACCTTC. It codes for CASSSLGRKDRGSPSNYGYTF.

The chain employs TRBV27 and TRBJ1-2, with D tentatively TRBD1 (6 bases). V gave up 2 bases and J gave up 7 bases, with 11 bases separating them. CDR3 length: 13 residues. From germline, CDR1 is MNHEY and CDR2 SMNVEV (reference sequence). CDR3 DNA: TGTGCCAGCAGTTTAAAAGGGGGTCCTGGCTACACCTTC. Its translation is CASSLKGGPGYTF.

The V call is TRBV9, the J call TRBJ2-1, with D possibly TRBD2 on 5 matching bases. The CDR3 consists of 13 residues. Germline-derived CDR1 and CDR2 are SGDLS and YYNGEE. V was shortened by 0 bases and J by 13 bases, with 14 bases between the two germline ends. CDR3 residues: CASSVVILPGQFF. The DNA for the CDR3 is TGTGCCAGCAGCGTAGTTATCTTACCGGGACAGTTCTTC.

This chain joins TRBV11-2 and TRBJ2-4, with TRBD2 matching over 8 bases. Germline V gives CDR1 SGHAT, CDR2 FQNNGV. Unmatched junction bases numbered 6, after V lost 3 bases and J lost 2 bases. This CDR3 has 16 residues. The CDR3 protein is CASSFSGSVPKNIQYF. CDR3 DNA sequence: TGTGCCAGCAGCTTCAGCGGGAGCGTCCCCAAAAACATTCAGTACTTC.

This clone appeared once. The DNA for the CDR3 is TGTGCCAGCAGTGAATTCCCTCTTAGGTCCTACGAGCAGTACTTC. Translated: CASSEFPLRSYEQYF. The chain uses TRBV6-1 and TRBJ2-7; D call uncertain. Germline loops: CDR1 MNHNS, CDR2 SASEGT. Trimming removed 2 bases from V and 1 base from J, with 12 bases in between. This CDR3 contains 15 residues.

The gene calls are TRBV5-6 and TRBJ2-7; TRBD1 might be the D (5 bases). This CDR3 is 13 amino acids long. Trimming took off 3 bases at V and 3 bases at J, with 10 bases between the two ends. The germline CDR1 and CDR2 sequences are SGHDT and YYEEEE. CDR3 in DNA: TGTGCCAGCAGCTGGGGCCCTGACTACGAGCAGTACTTC. Translation gives CASSWGPDYEQYF.

The chain uses TRBV6-5 and TRBJ1-1; D gene unclear. The CDR3 totals 14 residues. Trimming shortened V by 0 bases and J by 1 base, and 6 bases separated the two germline ends. Looked up from germline, CDR1 is MNHEY and CDR2 is SVGAGI. CDR3 sequence: CASSYSPGNTEAFF. In nucleotides, the CDR3 is TGTGCCAGCAGTTACTCGCCAGGGAACACTGAAGCTTTCTTT.

The V and J genes are TRBV11-2 and TRBJ2-1; D is possibly TRBD2 (6 bases). The germline V and J ends were trimmed by 4 bases and 5 bases, with 15 bases remaining between them. The germline gives CDR1 SGHAT, CDR2 FQNNGV. This CDR3 has 15 amino acids. CDR3: CASSWERVADNEQFF. The CDR3 bases are TGTGCCAGCAGCTGGGAGCGGGTAGCGGACAATGAGCAGTTCTTC. Full variable domain (remainder filled in from reference TRBV11-2 and TRBJ2-1): EAGVAQSPRYKIIEKRQSVAFWCNPISGHATLYWYQQILGQGPKLLIQFQNNGVVDDSQLPKDRFSAERLKGVDSTLKIQPAKLEDSAVYLCASSWERVADNEQFFGPGTRLTVL.

This rearrangement joins TRBV7-9 to TRBJ2-2; D ambiguous. V gave up 1 base and J gave up 6 bases, with 6 bases separating them. The CDR3 runs to 13 residues. CDR1 is SEHNR, CDR2 FQNEAQ, per germline (reference sequence). As DNA, the CDR3 is TGTGCCAGCAGCTTAGATGGGGCCGGGGAGCTGTTTTTT. Protein product: CASSLDGAGELFF.

The genes are TRBV7-9 and TRBJ2-7; D is uncertain. CDR1 and CDR2 (germline): SEHNR, FQNEAQ (reference sequence). CDR3 size: 15 residues. Deletions cut 3 bases from V and 0 bases from J, with 12 bases between. The CDR3 reads CASSFGPPYSYEQYF. As DNA, the CDR3 is TGTGCCAGCAGCTTTGGGCCTCCATACTCCTACGAGCAGTACTTC.

V and J are TRBV19 and TRBJ1-1; 10 bases map to TRBD1. Unmatched junction bases numbered 6, after V lost 2 bases and J lost 12 bases. The CDR3 loop spans 13 amino acids. The V gene's germline CDR1 is LNHDA and CDR2 SQIVND (reference sequence). In DNA form, the CDR3 reads TGTGCCAGTAGTATACTCGGGACAGGGGTTCCTTTCTTT. Translated, it gives CASSILGTGVPFF.

V gene TRBV27 combines with J gene TRBJ2-7, with D tentatively TRBD1 or TRBD2 (7 bases each). CDR3 length equals 15 residues. In germline, CDR1 is MNHEY, CDR2 SMNVEV (reference sequence). Trimming took off 5 bases at V and 6 bases at J, with 20 bases between the two ends. In nucleotides, the CDR3 is TGTGCCAGCAGTAGATACAGGGGAGGGTCGGGCGAGCAGTACTTC. This encodes CASSRYRGGSGEQYF.

CDR3 DNA: TGTGCCAGCAGCCGGCAGGGAGTTCGGAACACCATATATTTT. Translated, it gives CASSRQGVRNTIYF. J is TRBJ1-3 and V is TRBV9; D may be TRBD1 (5 bases). The CDR3 is made up of 14 amino acids. Germline CDR1 and CDR2: SGDLS and YYNGEE. Trimming cost V 4 bases and J 7 bases, with 15 bases left between them.

This rearrangement joins TRBV25-1 to TRBJ2-1, with 9 positions matching TRBD2. The J segment lost 11 bases and the V segment lost 6 bases, leaving 8 bases of the junction unmatched. This CDR3 is built from 13 residues. The germline CDR1 and CDR2 sequences are MGHDK and SYGVNS. The CDR3 reads CASSFSGSPQQFF. CDR3 coding DNA: TGTGCCAGCAGCTTTAGCGGGAGTCCCCAGCAGTTCTTC.

This clone has just one count. The chain joins TRBV11-2 to TRBJ1-1; the D gene is possibly TRBD1 (5 bases). Deletions cut 7 bases from V and 4 bases from J, with 19 bases between. Germline V lookup: CDR1 SGHAT, CDR2 FQNNGV. The CDR3 spans 15 residues. The CDR3 loop reads CASNPPSLGVTEAFF. The DNA for the CDR3 is TGTGCCAGCAACCCACCCAGCTTAGGGGTCACTGAAGCTTTCTTT.

V usage is TRBV10-3 and J usage is TRBJ2-5; 10 bases are a match to TRBD1. CDR3 length: 14 amino acids. Trimming at V came to 10 bases and at J to 5 bases, leaving 10 bases not matched to a gene. CDR1 is ENHRY and CDR2 is SYGVKD in the germline V gene. The CDR3 DNA follows: TGTGCCAGCCGCCGGACAGGGGGATCGGAGACCCAGTACTTC. This codes for CASRRTGGSETQYF.

V gene TRBV5-1 combines with J gene TRBJ2-7; 8 nucleotides align to TRBD1. From germline, CDR1 is SGHRS and CDR2 YFSETQ. J lost 4 bases, V lost 0 bases, and 6 bases had no gene match. This CDR3 comprises 15 residues. CDR3 nucleotides: TGCGCCAGCAGCTTGGAGAGCAGGGGGCGTTACGAGCAGTACTTC. It encodes CASSLESRGRYEQYF.

The rearrangement joins TRBV28 to TRBJ2-2, with 7 bases matching TRBD2. Germline loops: CDR1 MDHEN, CDR2 SYDVKM. With V trimmed by 5 bases and J by 0 bases, 6 bases remained unmatched. The CDR3 loop spans 16 amino acids. The CDR3 here is CASSAPSGPNTGELFF. In DNA, the CDR3 is TGTGCCAGCAGTGCCCCTAGCGGACCGAACACCGGGGAGCTGTTTTTT. Complete variable domain (other parts from reference TRBV28 and TRBJ2-2): DVKVTQSSRYLVKRTGEKVFLECVQDMDHENMFWYRQDPGLGLRLIYFSYDVKMKEKGDIPEGYSVSREKKERFSLILESASTNQTSMYLCASSAPSGPNTGELFFGEGSRLTVL.

The gene calls are TRBV6-1 and TRBJ2-1; 7 nucleotides line up with TRBD2. The length of the CDR3 is 13 residues. Germline CDR1 MNHNS, CDR2 SASEGT. Trimming took 0 bases from V and 16 from J; bases not matched to a gene: 9. In DNA form, the CDR3 reads TGTGCCAGCAGTGAAGCCCTTGGCGGGAGTTATTTCTTC. Encoded protein: CASSEALGGSYFF.

This sequence joins TRBV28 and TRBJ2-5; D possibly uses TRBD1 or TRBD2 (5 bases each). There are 16 residues in the CDR3. Germline V gene lookup returns CDR1 MDHEN and CDR2 SYDVKM. Trimming shortened V by 6 bases and J by 5 bases, and 22 bases separated the two germline ends. CDR3 sequence reads: CASRKPPTGTQETQYF. The CDR3 DNA reads as TGTGCCAGCAGAAAACCGCCAACCGGGACGCAGGAGACCCAGTACTTC.

Concerning this clone: Other DNA sequences within the sample encode an identical CDR3. V gene TRBV12-5 combines with J gene TRBJ1-2; D remains ambiguous. Germline assignment: CDR1 LGHNT and CDR2 FRNRAP. This CDR3 has 16 amino acids. V was pared by 0 bases and J by 5 bases, with 16 bases between. The CDR3 region has the DNA TGTGCTAGTGGTTTGGTAGCAGGTCAGCCCCTTTATGGCTACACCTTC. Translating gives CASGLVAGQPLYGYTF.

The rearrangement uses TRBV5-1 and TRBJ2-7, with D unresolved. The CDR3 has 15 residues. Germline V gene lookup returns CDR1 SGHRS and CDR2 YFSETQ. Between the trimmed V and J ends, which lost 2 bases and 6 bases, there was a span of 18 bases. The CDR3 bases are TGCGCCAGCAGCTTTTCCCCCAGCGTCCGTTCCGAGCAGTACTTC. Its translation: CASSFSPSVRSEQYF.

The chain carries TRBV5-1 and TRBJ2-2; 9 bases agree with TRBD1. Looked up from germline, CDR1 is SGHRS and CDR2 is YFSETQ. The CDR3 has 16 residues. The junction had 4 bases not matched to a gene; V was cut back by 4 bases and J by 0 bases. The CDR3 DNA reads TGCGCCAGCAGCCGGACAGGGGCTTCGAACACCGGGGAGCTGTTTTTT. Translation: CASSRTGASNTGELFF.

The chain is built from TRBV9 and TRBJ2-1; D gene uncertain. The CDR3 sequence is 17 residues long. The V end was cut by 4 bases, the J end by 2 bases, with 19 bases between. Germline V CDR1 and CDR2: SGDLS, YYNGEE. Here the CDR3 DNA reads TGTGCCAGCAGCCAACCGGGTGGAAAGCATACCTACAATGAGCAGTTCTTC. Its translation: CASSQPGGKHTYNEQFF.